This TCR beta chain was recorded in a study of blood T cell repertoires in COVID-19. Turning to the study itself: Acute and convalescent COVID-19 samples came from the United States, Italy and Spain. Nucleic acid was either cDNA or gDNA, and it came from T cells, B-cell-depleted T cells, or PBMCs.

As originally analysed: Amplification from reference gene primers served as the basis for estimated nucleated cell counts. Sequencing used immunoSEQ multiplex PCR; TCRdb keeps in-frame clones, though not all of them. Clone size and the V and J calls come from that table; the DNA yielded D and trimming. The sample holds 45,000 to 65,000 clones; about 82% are singletons and the top ten take about 4.2%. V was pared by 3 bases and J by 0 bases, with 10 bases between. Germline assignment: CDR1 SGDLS and CDR2 YYNGEE. The CDR3 sequence is 15 residues long. Source material: peripheral blood. The rearrangement uses TRBV9 and TRBJ2-1; a weak D match, TRBD2 (5 bases). The clonotype was recovered from a man older than 75 with active COVID-19. The CDR3 here is CASSGSDHSYNEQFF. The DNA of the CDR3 is TGTGCCAGCAGCGGTAGCGACCACTCCTACAATGAGCAGTTCTTC.